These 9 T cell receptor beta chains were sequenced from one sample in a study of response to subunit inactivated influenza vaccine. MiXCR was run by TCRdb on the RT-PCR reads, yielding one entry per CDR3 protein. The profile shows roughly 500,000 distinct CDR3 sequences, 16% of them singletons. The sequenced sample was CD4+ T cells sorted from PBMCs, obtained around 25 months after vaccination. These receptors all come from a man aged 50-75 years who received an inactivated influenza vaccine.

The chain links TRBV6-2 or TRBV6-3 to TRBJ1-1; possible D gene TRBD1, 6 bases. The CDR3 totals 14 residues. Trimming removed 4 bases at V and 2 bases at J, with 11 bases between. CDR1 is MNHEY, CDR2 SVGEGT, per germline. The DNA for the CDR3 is TGTGCCAGCAGTTTTACGGGACAAAACACTGAAGCTTTCTTT. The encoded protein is CASSFTGQNTEAFF.

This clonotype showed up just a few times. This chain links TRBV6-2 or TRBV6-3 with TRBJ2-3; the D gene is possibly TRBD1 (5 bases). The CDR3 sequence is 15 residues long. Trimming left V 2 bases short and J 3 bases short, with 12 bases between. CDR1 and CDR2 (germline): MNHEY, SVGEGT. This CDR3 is CASSYGGRETDTQYF. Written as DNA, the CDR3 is TGTGCCAGCAGTTACGGCGGCAGGGAAACAGATACGCAGTATTTT.

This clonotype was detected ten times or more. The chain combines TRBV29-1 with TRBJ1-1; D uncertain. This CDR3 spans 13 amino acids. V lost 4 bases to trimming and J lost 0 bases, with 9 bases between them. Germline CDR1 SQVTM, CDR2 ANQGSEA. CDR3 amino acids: CSVVRTVNTEAFF. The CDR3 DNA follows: TGCAGCGTTGTTCGGACGGTGAACACTGAAGCTTTCTTT.

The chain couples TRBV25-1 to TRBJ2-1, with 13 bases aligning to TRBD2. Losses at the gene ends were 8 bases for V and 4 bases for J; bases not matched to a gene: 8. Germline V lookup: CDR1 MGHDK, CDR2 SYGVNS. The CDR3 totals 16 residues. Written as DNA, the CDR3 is TGTGCCAGCCGCACTAGCGGGGGGGCCCGGTACAATGAGCAGTTCTTC. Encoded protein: CASRTSGGARYNEQFF.

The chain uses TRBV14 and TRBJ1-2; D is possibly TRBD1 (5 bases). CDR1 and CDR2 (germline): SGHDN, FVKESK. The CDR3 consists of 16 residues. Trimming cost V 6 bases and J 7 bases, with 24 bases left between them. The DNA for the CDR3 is TGTGCCAGCAGTAGAGTTGGACACAACCAAAGGCTTGGCTACACCTTC. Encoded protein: CASSRVGHNQRLGYTF.

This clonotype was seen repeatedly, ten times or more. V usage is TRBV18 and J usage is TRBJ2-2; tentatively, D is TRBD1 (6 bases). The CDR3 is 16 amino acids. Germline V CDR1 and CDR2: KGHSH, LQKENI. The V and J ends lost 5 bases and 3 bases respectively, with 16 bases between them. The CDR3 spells CASSSWTAVYTGELFF. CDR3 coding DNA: TGTGCCAGCTCATCCTGGACAGCGGTATACACCGGGGAGCTGTTTTTT.

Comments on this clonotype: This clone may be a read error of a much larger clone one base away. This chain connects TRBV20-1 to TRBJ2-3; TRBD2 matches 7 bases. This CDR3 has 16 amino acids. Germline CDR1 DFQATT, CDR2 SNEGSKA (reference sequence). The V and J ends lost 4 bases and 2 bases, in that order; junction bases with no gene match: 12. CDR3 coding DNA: TGCAGTGCTATGGTTTTAGTCGGGGGGTTCACAGATACGCAGTATTTT. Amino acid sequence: CSAMVLVGGFTDTQYF.

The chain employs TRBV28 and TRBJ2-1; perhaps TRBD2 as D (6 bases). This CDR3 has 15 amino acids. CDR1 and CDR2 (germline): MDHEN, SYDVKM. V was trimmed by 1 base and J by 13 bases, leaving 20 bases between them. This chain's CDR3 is CASSLSGGGQVSQFF. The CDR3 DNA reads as TGTGCCAGCAGTTTATCTGGGGGAGGTCAGGTTAGTCAGTTCTTC.

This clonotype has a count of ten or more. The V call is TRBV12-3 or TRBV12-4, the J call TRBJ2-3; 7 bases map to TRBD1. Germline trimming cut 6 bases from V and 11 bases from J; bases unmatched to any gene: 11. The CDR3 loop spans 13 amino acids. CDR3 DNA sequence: TGTGCCAGCAGAACCGACAGGGCTGGAGGGCAGTATTTT. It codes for CASRTDRAGGQYF.